The 11 T cell receptor beta chains given below trace back to one sample, sequenced in a study of T cells in Graves' hyperthyroidism and ophthalmopathy. TCR beta CDR3 region amplification was performed from RNA transcripts. With the HTBI primer set, the TCR CDR3 went through a first round of RT-PCR. Each CDR3 protein is one row after TCRdb ran MiXCR on the multiplex PCR reads. The sample lists around 440,000 distinct CDR3 sequences; more than 15% were seen once. Sequencing input: blood. The source of these receptors is a young woman with Graves' hyperthyroidism.

The sample holds many counts of this clonotype. The rearrangement joins TRBV7-2 to TRBJ2-2, with 10 nucleotides matching TRBD2. Germline CDR1 reads SGHTA; CDR2 reads FQGNSA. The CDR3 spans 15 residues. V shed 0 bases and J 9 bases; nucleotides not matched to a gene: 4. The CDR3 reads CASSLASGGAWELFF. The CDR3 DNA is TGTGCCAGCAGCTTAGCCAGCGGGGGGGCCTGGGAGCTGTTTTTT.

J is TRBJ1-2 and V is TRBV12-3 or TRBV12-4; tentatively, D is TRBD1 (6 bases). This CDR3 is 15 amino acids long. Between the trimmed V and J ends, which lost 4 bases and 6 bases, there was a span of 18 bases. CDR3 DNA: TGTGCCAGCAGTTCATACGAGGGGGGTATCAATGGCTACACCTTC. Encoded protein: CASSSYEGGINGYTF.

This clonotype showed up many times. V and J are TRBV2 and TRBJ1-2; D unclear. The germline gives CDR1 SNHLY, CDR2 FYNNEI. CDR3 size: 13 residues. V was clipped by 4 bases and J by 5 bases, with 11 bases between them. The CDR3, as DNA: TGTGCCAGCAGTGGGCGGGAAGAGTATGGCTACACCTTC. Translation gives CASSGREEYGYTF.

This clonotype showed up many times. The genes are TRBV6-1 and TRBJ2-7; maybe TRBD1 (6 bases). This CDR3 contains 15 residues. The germline V gene has CDR1 MNHNS and CDR2 SASEGT. V was pared by 6 bases and J by 2 bases, with 17 bases between. The CDR3 here is CASSLGQSPAYEQYF. CDR3 in DNA: TGTGCCAGCAGCCTAGGACAGTCTCCGGCCTACGAGCAGTACTTC.

This chain connects TRBV4-1 to TRBJ2-1; no definite D call. Per the germline V gene, CDR1 is MGHRA and CDR2 is YSYEKL. CDR3 length: 13 residues. Trimming stripped 0 bases from V and 9 bases from J, with 9 bases between. CDR3 loop: CASSQEWWGEQFF. The DNA for the CDR3 is TGCGCCAGCAGCCAAGAATGGTGGGGTGAGCAGTTCTTC.

This clonotype has ten or more counts. The genes are TRBV12-3 or TRBV12-4 and TRBJ2-5; 12 bases line up with TRBD2. The CDR3 length is 20 residues. With V trimmed by 3 bases and J by 0 bases, 14 bases remained unmatched. The DNA for the CDR3 is TGTGCCAGCAGTTTCCAGTGGGGACTAGCGGGCCTGTACTACCAAGAGACCCAGTACTTC. Translated, it gives CASSFQWGLAGLYYQETQYF.

This clonotype was counted ten times or more. The chain joins TRBV19 to TRBJ1-1; the D gene is possibly TRBD1 (5 bases). V dropped 7 bases and J dropped 4 bases, with 10 bases sitting between them. Germline V CDR1 and CDR2: LNHDA, SQIVND (reference sequence). This CDR3 contains 12 residues. This CDR3 reads CASNPGGTEAFF. The CDR3 nucleotides are TGTGCCAGTAATCCGGGGGGCACTGAAGCTTTCTTT. The full variable domain, completed using reference TRBV19 and TRBJ1-1, is DGGITQSPKYLFRKEGQNVTLSCEQNLNHDAMYWYRQDPGQGLRLIYYSQIVNDFQKGDIAEGYSVSREKKESFPLTVTSAQKNPTAFYLCASNPGGTEAFFGQGTRLTVV.

This clonotype was counted at least ten times. The chain joins TRBV20-1 to TRBJ1-5, with a possible D match to TRBD1 (5 bases). V was pared by 1 base and J by 9 bases, with 13 bases between. The CDR3 has 13 amino acids. Germline CDR1 DFQATT, CDR2 SNEGSKA (reference sequence). The CDR3 DNA is TGCAGTGCTAGAGGGGGCCGCGAGCGGCCCCAGCATTTT. This sequence encodes CSARGGRERPQHF.

This clonotype was detected ten times or more. The chain couples TRBV12-3 or TRBV12-4 to TRBJ2-1, with 7 nucleotides matching TRBD2. V lost 7 bases to trimming and J lost 6 bases; unmatched junction nucleotides: 15. The CDR3 runs to 16 residues. CDR3 region: CASTLLVGPSGNEQFF. In DNA, the CDR3 is TGTGCCAGCACTCTACTTGTGGGGCCTAGCGGCAATGAGCAGTTCTTC.

This chain joins TRBV5-1 and TRBJ1-2; D might be TRBD1 (5 bases). The CDR3 consists of 14 residues. Germline V gene sequence: CDR1 SGHRS, CDR2 YFSETQ. The V gene lost 4 bases and the J gene lost 2 bases, with 12 bases spanning the gap. CDR3 sequence reads: CASSPLTENYGYTF. In DNA form, the CDR3 reads TGCGCCAGCAGCCCCTTGACAGAAAACTATGGCTACACCTTC. Full variable domain (outside the CDR3, taken from reference TRBV5-1 and TRBJ1-2): KAGVTQTPRYLIKTRGQQVTLSCSPISGHRSVSWYQQTPGQGLQFLFEYFSETQRNKGNFPGRFSGRQFSNSRSEMNVSTLELGDSALYLCASSPLTENYGYTFGSGTRLTVV.

This clonotype was counted a few times. J is TRBJ2-3 and V is TRBV19; TRBD1 aligns across 11 bases. V was clipped by 6 bases and J by 4 bases; unmatched bases: 9. CDR1 LNHDA and CDR2 SQIVND come from the germline V gene (reference sequence). CDR3 length: 16 amino acids. The CDR3 here is CASRNRTGGTADTQYF. DNA for the CDR3: TGTGCCAGTAGAAACCGGACAGGGGGCACCGCAGATACGCAGTATTTT.